A selection of T cell receptor beta chains follows, all from one sample in a study of blood T cell repertoires in COVID-19. TCRdb's table, derived via immunoSEQ multiplex PCR, lists solely in-frame clones and lacks some. This table holds 200,000 to 250,000 clones, under 85% found once. The sequenced sample was peripheral blood. Every receptor here comes from a woman aged 30 to 39 with COVID-19, enrolled during active disease. The CDR3 runs from the conserved cysteine through the conserved F or W. D genes are given only for firm matches. Some rows have no size entry. The others give once, few or many, or a class for an expanded clone.

abundance	j_gene	v_gene	d_gene	CDR3aa	CDR3nt
-	TRBJ2-2	TRBV5-8	-	CASSLSGAVDTGELFF	TGTGCCAGCAGCTTGTCAGGGGCGGTCGACACCGGGGAGCTGTTTTTT
-	TRBJ1-2	TRBV10-3	-	CAISESLTGTYGYTF	TGTGCCATCAGTGAGTCATTAACAGGGACCTATGGCTACACCTTC
-	TRBJ2-1	TRBV5-1	TRBD1	CASSLSYGTGVFNEQFF	TGCGCCAGCAGCTTGTCTTACGGGACAGGGGTTTTCAATGAGCAGTTCTTC
-	TRBJ2-1	TRBV7-3	TRBD2	CASSAQGLAGGRVGSYNEQFF	TGTGCCAGCAGCGCCCAAGGACTAGCGGGAGGGCGGGTAGGCTCCTACAATGAGCAGTTCTTC
-	TRBJ2-5	TRBV7-2	-	CASSLERAGRLGTQYF	TGTGCCAGCAGCTTAGAAAGAGCGGGTCGGTTGGGGACCCAGTACTTC
-	TRBJ1-2	TRBV6-5	-	CASSYSGTAGDGYTF	TGTGCCAGCAGTTACTCGGGGACCGCAGGGGATGGCTACACCTTC
-	TRBJ1-2	TRBV6-2/TRBV6-3	-	CASSPQAAYGYTF	TGTGCCAGCAGCCCACAGGCCGCCTATGGCTACACCTTC
-	TRBJ2-7	TRBV7-2	TRBD1	CASTNKGTGGFMEQYF	TGTGCCAGCACCAATAAAGGGACAGGGGGCTTTATGGAGCAGTACTTC
once	TRBJ1-4	TRBV25-1	-	CASSEEGREKLFF	TGTGCCAGCAGTGAGGAGGGACGGGAAAAACTGTTTTTT
-	TRBJ1-1	TRBV6-1	-	CASSEYTRQNTEAFF	TGTGCCAGCAGTGAATACACTCGACAGAACACTGAAGCTTTCTTT
-	TRBJ1-1	TRBV5-6	-	CASSWGPANTEAFF	TGTGCCAGCAGCTGGGGGCCAGCTAACACTGAAGCTTTCTTT
few	TRBJ1-3	TRBV4-1	-	CASSQVSSSGNTIYF	TGCGCCAGCAGCCAAGTTAGTAGCTCTGGAAACACCATATATTTT
-	TRBJ2-4	TRBV27	-	CASSPTGRGLAKNIQYF	TGTGCCAGCAGTCCGACGGGGCGGGGGCTAGCCAAAAACATTCAGTACTTC
-	TRBJ1-5	TRBV5-1	-	CASSPDGDQPQHF	TGCGCCAGCAGCCCGGACGGGGATCAGCCCCAGCATTTT
-	TRBJ2-2	TRBV7-9	-	CASSLRVGELFF	TGTGCCAGCAGTCTGCGGGTCGGGGAGCTGTTTTTT
-	TRBJ1-4	TRBV7-9	TRBD1	CASSGGQAGIEKLFF	TGTGCCAGCAGCGGCGGACAGGCGGGGATTGAAAAACTGTTTTTT
-	TRBJ1-1	TRBV14	TRBD1	CASSRPTGVNTEAFF	TGTGCCAGCAGCCGACCGACAGGGGTGAACACTGAAGCTTTCTTT
-	TRBJ1-4	TRBV6-5	-	CASTMDKQNEKLFF	TGTGCCAGCACCATGGACAAACAGAATGAAAAACTGTTTTTT
once	TRBJ2-5	TRBV4-3	TRBD2	CASSQDGTSGGAIGETQYF	TGCGCCAGCAGCCAAGATGGGACTAGCGGGGGGGCGATAGGGGAGACCCAGTACTTC
-	TRBJ2-3	TRBV24-1	TRBD2	CATVSGGTDTQYF	TGTGCCACCGTTAGCGGGGGCACAGATACGCAGTATTTT
-	TRBJ1-2	TRBV12-3/TRBV12-4	-	CASSLIRGEGYTF	TGTGCCAGCAGTTTGATACGGGGAGAAGGCTACACCTTC
-	TRBJ1-1	TRBV10-3	-	CATSQGRNTEAFF	TGTGCCACCTCCCAGGGCCGGAACACTGAAGCTTTCTTT
-	TRBJ2-2	TRBV7-9	TRBD1	CASSLGHQGATGELFF	TGTGCCAGCAGCTTAGGTCACCAGGGGGCGACCGGGGAGCTGTTTTTT
-	TRBJ1-1	TRBV19	TRBD1	CASNPTGEDTEAFF	TGTGCCAGTAACCCGACAGGGGAAGACACTGAAGCTTTCTTT
-	TRBJ2-2	TRBV30	-	CAWSGGLSGELFF	TGTGCCTGGAGTGGGGGGCTCTCCGGGGAGCTGTTTTTT
-	TRBJ2-3	TRBV3-1/TRBV3-2	TRBD2	CASSLSGGNTDTQYF	TGTGCCAGCAGCCTATCGGGGGGGAACACAGATACGCAGTATTTT
few	TRBJ2-3	TRBV18	TRBD2	CASSSLAGAGDTQYF	TGTGCCAGCTCGTCACTAGCGGGAGCTGGGGATACGCAGTATTTT
-	TRBJ1-5	TRBV30	-	CAWSGQPNQPQHF	TGTGCCTGGAGTGGACAGCCGAATCAGCCCCAGCATTTT
-	TRBJ1-2	TRBV9	TRBD1	CASSVQGALGYTF	TGTGCCAGCAGCGTACAGGGGGCGCTTGGCTACACCTTC
once	TRBJ1-5	TRBV23-1	TRBD1	CASSQSNGTGLDQPQHF	TGCGCCAGCAGTCAATCCAACGGGACAGGGTTAGATCAGCCCCAGCATTTT
-	TRBJ2-2	TRBV18	-	CASSPPEGLGTGELFF	TGTGCCAGCTCACCACCGGAGGGTCTGGGCACCGGGGAGCTGTTTTTT
few	TRBJ2-7	TRBV29-1	-	CSVVGGLGAYEQYF	TGCAGCGTTGTGGGGGGGCTGGGGGCCTACGAGCAGTACTTC
many	TRBJ2-3	TRBV10-3	-	CAIKPAVNTDTQYF	TGTGCCATCAAGCCAGCGGTAAACACAGATACGCAGTATTTT